The 11 T cell receptor beta chains below all came from one sample that was sequenced in a study. Each CDR3 protein is one row after TCRdb ran MiXCR on the 5' RACE reads. The table lists approximately 47,000 distinct CDR3 sequences, about 28% of them singletons. Sequences were obtained from naive CD4+ T cells sorted from blood. Subset here: naive CD4+ T cells, CD4+CD45RA+CD25-. The receptors come from a female donor with breast cancer.

The J gene is TRBJ2-1, the V gene TRBV3-1, with 8 positions matching TRBD1. CDR3 size: 13 residues. J was trimmed by 7 bases and V by 2 bases; bases with no gene match: 1. Germline CDR1 is LGHDT and CDR2 is YNNKEL (reference sequence). CDR3 sequence (DNA): TGTGCCAGCAGCCAACGACAGGGGAATGAGCAGTTCTTC. Translating gives CASSQRQGNEQFF.

The J gene is TRBJ2-1, the V gene TRBV5-1, with 10 bases lining up with TRBD1. V was pared by 2 bases and J by 5 bases, with 4 bases of the junction left unmatched. The V gene's germline CDR1 is SGHRS and CDR2 YFSETQ. The CDR3 extends over 15 amino acids. CDR3 protein: CASSFFGTGDNEQFF. The CDR3 nucleotides are TGCGCCAGCAGCTTTTTTGGGACAGGGGACAATGAGCAGTTCTTC.

The chain links TRBV7-2 to TRBJ1-1; TRBD1 matches at 10 bases. V lost 5 bases, J lost 4 bases, and 4 bases stayed unmatched. The CDR3 sequence is 14 residues long. Germline CDR1 reads SGHTA; CDR2 reads FQGNSA. The DNA of the CDR3 is TGTGCCAGCAGCGACAGGGGGCGGGTCACTGAAGCTTTCTTT. It translates to CASSDRGRVTEAFF.

Here the CDR3 reads CASSPPTGLSYEQYF. The CDR3 region has the DNA TGTGCCAGCAGTCCCCCGACAGGGCTCTCCTACGAGCAGTACTTC. The chain carries TRBV28 and TRBJ2-7; 7 nucleotides align to TRBD1. The ends lost 5 bases at V and 0 bases at J; junction bases unmatched: 7. CDR1 is MDHEN and CDR2 is SYDVKM in the germline V gene. The CDR3 sequence is 15 residues long.

This clonotype showed up many times. The V and J genes are TRBV28 and TRBJ2-1; TRBD2 matches 10 bases. The CDR3 contains 15 residues. Trimming cost V 6 bases and J 5 bases; bases outside gene matches: 7. Germline V gene data show CDR1 as MDHEN and CDR2 as SYDVKM. As DNA, the CDR3 is TGTGCCAGCAGCGTAGCGGGAGGAAACAACAATGAGCAGTTCTTC. Translating gives CASSVAGGNNNEQFF.

This clonotype was counted between two and nine times. The V gene is TRBV27, the J gene TRBJ2-7; 7 nucleotides line up with TRBD1. V shed 5 bases, J shed 5 bases, and the junction held 12 bases outside the gene matches. CDR3 length: 15 residues. Germline V lookup: CDR1 MNHEY, CDR2 SMNVEV (reference sequence). DNA for the CDR3: TGTGCCAGCAGTCCCACCTCCGACAGGGACCACGAGCAGTACTTC. It specifies CASSPTSDRDHEQYF.

The V and J genes are TRBV2 and TRBJ2-5; either TRBD1 or TRBD2 may supply D (5 bases each). CDR3 size: 9 residues. From germline, CDR1 is SNHLY and CDR2 FYNNEI. Trimming cost V 8 bases and J 13 bases, with 11 bases left between them. In DNA, the CDR3 is TGTGCCAGCGAGGGGCCCCCGTACTTC. The encoded protein is CASEGPPYF.

The chain links TRBV30 to TRBJ2-5; D unclear. Per germline, CDR1 GTSNPN and CDR2 SVGIG (reference sequence). CDR3 length: 14 residues. V shed 0 bases and J shed 5 bases, with 13 bases lying between them. The CDR3 sequence is CAWSVRVGKETQYF. The CDR3, as DNA: TGTGCCTGGAGTGTACGGGTAGGGAAGGAGACCCAGTACTTC.

As to this clonotype: The CDR3 does not end in the conserved phenylalanine or tryptophan, so this is likely a read error. This sequence joins TRBV7-3 and TRBJ2-5, with D unresolved. Between the trimmed V and J ends, which lost 3 bases and 1 base, there was a span of 6 bases. Germline CDR1 and CDR2: SGHTA and FQGTGA. The CDR3 has 13 amino acids. CDR3 loop: CASSLQLQETQYS. For the CDR3, the DNA is TGTGCCAGCAGCTTGCAGCTCCAAGAGACCCAGTACTCC.

This clonotype has a handful of counts. In nucleotides, the CDR3 is TGTGCCAGCAGCTCGTCGCAGGGTGGGTACAATGAGCAGTTCTTC. It translates to CASSSSQGGYNEQFF. The chain recombines TRBV11-2 with TRBJ2-1; TRBD1 is a possible D gene (5 bases). The ends were cut back, 4 bases at V and 4 bases at J, with 14 bases in the middle. This CDR3 region has 15 residues. The germline CDR1 and CDR2 sequences are SGHAT and FQNNGV.

Of note for this clonotype: This may stem from a read error, because a much larger clone lies one nucleotide away. The chain combines TRBV12-3 or TRBV12-4 with TRBJ1-5; the D gene is possibly TRBD1 (6 bases). The ends were cut back, 7 bases at V and 5 bases at J, with 21 bases in the middle. This CDR3 spans 16 amino acids. The CDR3 loop reads CASTLYRAGLDQPQHF. The CDR3, as DNA: TGTGCCAGCACCTTATACAGGGCGGGCCTAGATCAGCCCCAGCATTTT.